This TCR beta chain was profiled in a study of control samples from healthy donors and cancer patients. The germline CDR1 and CDR2 sequences are LNHDA and SQIVND (reference sequence). Deletions cut 5 bases from V and 1 base from J, with 8 bases between. This CDR3 is built from 13 residues. Concerning this clone itself: This same CDR3 is encoded by further DNA sequences in the sample.

Here immunoSEQ multiplex PCR was the method, and the copy in TCRdb shows in-frame clones only, minus some. This sample yields about 160,000 clones, of which 90% to 95% are seen a single time; roughly 5.5% belongs to the top ten. This TCR was recovered from a man in his late teens or twenties in good health. J is TRBJ1-1 and V is TRBV19; D perhaps matches TRBD1 (5 bases). Material for sequencing was blood. CDR3 nucleotide sequence: TGTGCCAGTAGTTACCAGGGGAACACTGAAGCTTTCTTT. Translated, it gives CASSYQGNTEAFF.